This T cell receptor beta chain was retrieved from a study of PD-1 blockade in classical Hodgkin lymphoma. For the study at large: Intravenous infusions of nivolumab 3 mg/kg reached patients every 2 weeks.

Assay: immunoSEQ multiplex PCR; the TCRdb copy retains only in-frame clones and omits some. The sample yields approximately 99,000 clones, roughly 76% seen once. Germline V gives CDR1 SGHKS, CDR2 YYEKEE (reference sequence). The CDR3 runs to 14 residues. With 4 bases removed from V and 2 bases from J, the gap between germline ends came to 13 bases. About this clone: As yet, its antigen is unknown.

Study results and limitations: Newly diagnosed patients were reported to start with lower TCR diversity than healthy donors. A significant rise in TCR diversity by C4D1 was seen for CD4+ but not CD8+ cells. The authors have not defined what causes the repertoire differences, possibly disease activity or prior therapy.

Every patient relapsed after autologous stem cell transplantation, and brentuximab vedotin exposure varied. The receptor's source is a human donor with classical Hodgkin lymphoma. The chain recombines TRBV5-5 with TRBJ2-7; D not certain. The sequences come from peripheral blood mononuclear cells (PBMCs), collected before the second cycle of nivolumab. The CDR3 DNA reads as TGTGCCAGCAGCCCCGCGCCGGCTACCTACGAGCAGTACTTC. Residues: CASSPAPATYEQYF.